These 13 T cell receptor beta chains were sequenced from one sample in a study of identical twins. TCRdb independently ran MiXCR on the 5' RACE reads; one entry per CDR3 protein. The sample has about 430,000 distinct CDR3 sequences, 15% to 20% seen once. The sequenced sample was naive T cells sorted from blood. These receptors were collected from a man in his fifties in good health.

The chain combines TRBV20-1 with TRBJ2-3, with D maybe TRBD2 (5 bases). CDR1 and CDR2 (germline): DFQATT, SNEGSKA (reference sequence). The CDR3 runs 15 residues. With 4 bases removed from V and 6 bases from J, the gap between germline ends came to 20 bases. As DNA, the CDR3 is TGCAGTGCTATGGAAAAGTGGGGAGTATATGATACGCAGTATTTT. It is translated as CSAMEKWGVYDTQYF.

The V and J genes are TRBV20-1 and TRBJ2-5, with a weak D call TRBD1 (5 bases). Trimming shortened V by 1 base and J by 5 bases, and 17 bases separated the two germline ends. This CDR3 contains 15 residues. Germline lookup yields CDR1 DFQATT and CDR2 SNEGSKA (reference sequence). DNA for the CDR3: TGCAGTGCTAGAGCACCAGGGTTAAAGGGGGAGACCCAGTACTTC. Translated, it gives CSARAPGLKGETQYF.

This clonotype has just a few counts. The chain has TRBV4-3 and TRBJ2-2; a possible D gene is TRBD2 (5 bases). V was cut by 0 bases and J by 1 base, with 6 bases left in between. Per the germline V gene, CDR1 is LGHNA and CDR2 is YSLEER. This CDR3 region has 15 residues. The CDR3 loop reads CASSQEGVNTGELFF. Here the CDR3 DNA reads TGCGCCAGCAGCCAAGAGGGAGTGAACACCGGGGAGCTGTTTTTT.

The chain employs TRBV28 and TRBJ2-7; D call uncertain. This CDR3 is 12 amino acids long. CDR1 and CDR2 (germline): MDHEN, SYDVKM. With 3 bases removed from V and 3 bases from J, the gap between germline ends came to 6 bases. The CDR3 spells CASSFVDYEQYF. The CDR3 DNA reads TGTGCCAGCAGTTTTGTTGACTACGAGCAGTACTTC.

This clonotype was seen more than once but under ten times. The V and J genes are TRBV15 and TRBJ2-6; TRBD1 agrees at 7 bases. Per the germline V gene, CDR1 is LNHNV and CDR2 is YYDKDF (reference sequence). The CDR3 loop spans 19 amino acids. Losses at the gene ends were 5 bases for V and 2 bases for J; bases not matched to a gene: 15. CDR3 residues: CATSSRWTGEKAGANVLTF. CDR3 sequence (DNA): TGTGCCACCAGCTCTCGATGGACAGGAGAAAAGGCTGGGGCCAACGTCCTGACTTTC.

The chain employs TRBV20-1 and TRBJ2-7; 9 bases map to TRBD2. V shed 4 bases, J shed 3 bases, and the junction held 4 bases outside the gene matches. This CDR3 has 13 amino acids. Germline V gene lookup returns CDR1 DFQATT and CDR2 SNEGSKA (reference sequence). CDR3 sequence reads: CSAKSSGSYEQYF. CDR3 in DNA: TGCAGTGCTAAGAGTAGCGGGAGCTACGAGCAGTACTTC.

This clonotype came up a few times. This rearrangement joins TRBV10-3 to TRBJ1-2; TRBD1 is a possible D gene (6 bases). The CDR3 covers 15 residues. Per germline, CDR1 ENHRY and CDR2 SYGVKD. Between the trimmed V and J ends, which lost 8 bases and 4 bases, there was a span of 20 bases. The CDR3, as DNA: TGTGCCATCTCCGAGGGGGGGCTAAGGAGCTATGGCTACACCTTC. Translated, it gives CAISEGGLRSYGYTF.

This clonotype was picked up a small number of times. For the CDR3, the DNA is TGTGCCAGCAGCCTGGACTTCGGGGTAGAGACCCAGTACTTC. It specifies CASSLDFGVETQYF. The chain links TRBV12-3 or TRBV12-4 to TRBJ2-5; tentative D call: TRBD2 (5 bases). This CDR3 comprises 14 residues. Trimming took 6 bases from V and 4 from J, leaving 15 bases between them.

This clonotype was counted a few times. The V call is TRBV11-1, the J call TRBJ2-3, with a possible D match to TRBD2 (5 bases). With 6 bases removed from V and 5 bases from J, the gap between germline ends came to 30 bases. This CDR3 contains 19 residues. Germline loops: CDR1 SGHAT, CDR2 FQDESV (reference sequence). CDR3 region: CASRLWPKANGILEDTQYF. The CDR3, as DNA: TGTGCCAGCAGATTGTGGCCTAAGGCGAACGGGATTTTAGAAGATACGCAGTATTTT.

The gene calls are TRBV6-5 and TRBJ1-2, with a weak D call TRBD1 (5 bases). CDR3 length: 12 amino acids. V was clipped by 10 bases and J by 5 bases, with 14 bases between them. CDR1 is MNHEY, CDR2 SVGAGI, per germline. The CDR3 region has the DNA TGTGCCACCCGTGTTGGGGGGTATGGCTACACCTTC. Protein: CATRVGGYGYTF.

The CDR3 is CASSQAGGPLNEQFF. As DNA, the CDR3 is TGCGCCAGCAGCCAAGCGGGGGGACCTTTGAATGAGCAGTTCTTC. This chain links TRBV4-3 with TRBJ2-1, with TRBD2 matching over 7 bases. The CDR3 length is 15 residues. Germline V CDR1 and CDR2: LGHNA, YSLEER. With V trimmed by 1 base and J by 7 bases, 7 bases remained unmatched.

The CDR3 sequence: CASSLRRDYNEQFF. In DNA form, the CDR3 reads TGTGCCAGCAGCTTACGGCGGGATTACAATGAGCAGTTCTTC. The V gene is TRBV7-8, the J gene TRBJ2-1; a possible D gene is TRBD2 (6 bases). V was pared by 2 bases and J by 4 bases, with 9 bases between. This CDR3 contains 14 residues. Germline V CDR1 and CDR2: SGHVS, FQNEAQ.

The sample holds a few counts of this clonotype. The CDR3 loop is CASTPYRVGTDTQYF. CDR3 DNA: TGTGCCAGCACACCTTACAGGGTGGGCACAGATACGCAGTATTTT. This chain joins TRBV6-1 and TRBJ2-3, with a tentative D call TRBD1 (6 bases). Germline V lookup: CDR1 MNHNS, CDR2 SASEGT. Trimming removed 7 bases at V and 1 base at J, with 15 bases between. This CDR3 is 15 amino acids long.